This T cell receptor beta chain was found in a study of T cell repertoires in ileal Crohn's disease (dated by TCRdb to the late 2010s). About the study as a whole: The median duration of disease was around 8 years, and at the time of surgery around 36% of patients were active smokers. Surgery was performed for a complication in all patients, with stricturing disease in roughly 60% and penetrating disease in around 40%. About half of the patients received postoperative therapy: ten to eleven received thiopurines and 15 to 20 received anti-TNF agents. A prospective multicentre cohort supplied the roughly 57 Crohn's disease patients whose TCR repertoires were analysed. Running in parallel with the study was a multicentre cohort set up to find predictors of early endoscopic recurrence following ileocolonic resection. Endoscopic postoperative recurrence was defined as a Rutgeerts score above i0. A total of some 150 mucosal samples from approximately 57 patients were sequenced, collected from several sites on the surgical specimen and at postoperative endoscopy. Broad study findings and their caveats: Compared with CD4 T cells, sorted CD8 T cells contained more high-frequency clones, which suggests that the mucosal expansions were mostly CD8. A significantly higher proportion of clonal expansions was observed in active smokers at surgery than in non-smokers (about 25% vs 20%, p=0.02). Only a subgroup of patients, of unstated size, had their mucosal CD4 and CD8 T cells sorted and sequenced. Higher percentages of high-frequency clones at the time of surgery were linked to endoscopic recurrence, and every patient with clonality above 26.8% (18/57) had recurrence.

Eligible patients were adults with ileal or ileocolonic Crohn's disease who had an indication for ileocolonic resection. Whole ileal mucosal biopsies were kept frozen at -80 degrees C prior to DNA extraction. Genomic DNA was isolated from frozen whole biopsies using a TRizol-based method, and the DNA was quantified with a NanoDrop 2000 spectrophotometer. The CDR3 has 14 amino acids, counting the end cysteine and phenylalanine. Only CDR3 DNA remains: 42 bases, in frame from the first base. The germline V gene provides CDR1 SGHRS and CDR2 YFSETQ. Trimming costs V 4 bases and J 0 bases, and their ends lie 10 bases apart. A word on this clone: What this receptor recognizes is not known. It has no much larger one-base neighbor in the sample; base qualities were not kept.

For commercial TCRB immunosequencing, approximately 460 nanograms of biopsy DNA were submitted for each sample. A two-step, amplification bias-controlled multiplex PCR was used by Adaptive Biotechnology to amplify CDR3 regions from genomic DNA. Primers for every V and J gene segment were used in the first PCR, and barcodes and Illumina adapters were added in the second PCR. An Illumina instrument was used to sequence the CDR3 libraries. The study's own analysis went as follows. The analysis used both the pipelines supplied by the vendor and custom analysis of the raw data in R/Bioconductor with R version 3.3.0. Clonality, which ranges from 0 to 1, was calculated as the inverse of the normalised Shannon entropy across all productive clones. High-frequency clones were defined as the share of the repertoire taken up by the top 100 clones, keeping only clones that passed a 95% confidence test. Repertoire diversity was measured with the Simpson index, and overlap between samples was measured with the Morisita-Horn index. Entries here come from immuneACCESS through TCRdb and include only in-frame sequences with V and J called. Some clones fail to appear in such tables; in the studies checked, an unresolved V gene covers under half of the shortfall, and the cause of the remainder is unknown. V, J and clone size derive from that table, while D and trimming were established from the DNA sequence. The sample table records approximately 29,000 clones; 80% to 90% of these occur just once. Around 5.6% of the sample comes from the top ten.

In this chain, TRBV5-1 is recombined with TRBJ1-2, with no D gene named confidently. Sequenced input: ileal tissue. This clonotype was obtained from an adult with Crohn's disease. The CDR3: CASSRITANYGYTF. The nucleotide sequence is given as TGCGCCAGCAGCAGGATTACAGCTAACTATGGCTACACCTTC. This CDR3, with the reference TRBV5-1 and TRBJ1-2 proteins standing in past its ends, gives the full variable domain KAGVTQTPRYLIKTRGQQVTLSCSPISGHRSVSWYQQTPGQGLQFLFEYFSETQRNKGNFPGRFSGRQFSNSRSEMNVSTLELGDSALYLCASSRITANYGYTFGSGTRLTVV.